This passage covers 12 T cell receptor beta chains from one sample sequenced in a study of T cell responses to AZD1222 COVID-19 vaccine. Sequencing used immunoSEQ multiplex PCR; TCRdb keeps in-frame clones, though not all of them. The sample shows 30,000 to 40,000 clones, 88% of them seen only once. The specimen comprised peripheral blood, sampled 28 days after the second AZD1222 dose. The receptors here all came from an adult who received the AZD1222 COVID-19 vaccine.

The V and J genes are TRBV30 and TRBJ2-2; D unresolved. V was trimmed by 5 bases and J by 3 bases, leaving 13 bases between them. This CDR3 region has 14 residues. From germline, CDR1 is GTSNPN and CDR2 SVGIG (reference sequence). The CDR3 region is CAWSGKGYTGELFF. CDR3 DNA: TGTGCCTGGTCAGGAAAAGGCTACACCGGGGAGCTGTTTTTT.

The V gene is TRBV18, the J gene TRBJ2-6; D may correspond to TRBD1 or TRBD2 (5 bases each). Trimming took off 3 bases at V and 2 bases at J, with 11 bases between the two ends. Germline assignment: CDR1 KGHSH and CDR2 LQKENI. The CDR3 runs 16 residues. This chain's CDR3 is CASSPRQGAGANVLTF. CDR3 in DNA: TGTGCCAGCTCACCTCGCCAGGGAGCTGGGGCCAACGTCCTGACTTTC.

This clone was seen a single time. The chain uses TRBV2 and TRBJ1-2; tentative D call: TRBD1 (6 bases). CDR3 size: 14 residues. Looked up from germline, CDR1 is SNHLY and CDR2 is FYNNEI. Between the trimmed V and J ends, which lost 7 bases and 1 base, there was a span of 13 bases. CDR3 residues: CASKPGDDNYGYTF. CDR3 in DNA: TGTGCCAGCAAACCAGGGGACGATAACTATGGCTACACCTTC. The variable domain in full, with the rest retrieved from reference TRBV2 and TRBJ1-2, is EPEVTQTPSHQVTQMGQEVILRCVPISNHLYFYWYRQILGQKVEFLVSFYNNEISEKSEIFDDQFSVERPDGSNFTLKIRSTKLEDSAMYFCASKPGDDNYGYTFGSGTRLTVV.

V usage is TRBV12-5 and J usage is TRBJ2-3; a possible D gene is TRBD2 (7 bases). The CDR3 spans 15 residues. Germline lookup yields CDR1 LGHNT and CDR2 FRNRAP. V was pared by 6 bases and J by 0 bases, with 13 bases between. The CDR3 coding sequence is TGTGCTAGTGGCGAGGGGGGGGCGAGCACAGATACGCAGTATTTT. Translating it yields CASGEGGASTDTQYF. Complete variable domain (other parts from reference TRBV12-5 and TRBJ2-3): DARVTQTPRHKVTEMGQEVTMRCQPILGHNTVFWYRQTMMQGLELLAYFRNRAPLDDSGMPKDRFSAEMPDATLATLKIQPSEPRDSAVYFCASGEGGASTDTQYFGPGTRLTVL.

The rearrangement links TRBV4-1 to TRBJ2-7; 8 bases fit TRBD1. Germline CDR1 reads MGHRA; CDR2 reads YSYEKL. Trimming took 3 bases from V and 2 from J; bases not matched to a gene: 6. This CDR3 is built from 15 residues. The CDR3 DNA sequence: TGCGCCAGCAGCCAGGGACAGGACTTCCCCTACGAGCAGTACTTC. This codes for CASSQGQDFPYEQYF.

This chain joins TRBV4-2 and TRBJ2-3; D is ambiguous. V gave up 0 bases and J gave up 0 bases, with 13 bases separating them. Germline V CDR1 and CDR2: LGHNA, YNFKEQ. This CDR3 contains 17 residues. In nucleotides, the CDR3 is TGTGCCAGCAGCCAAGATTGGCGGCCTCTTAGCACAGATACGCAGTATTTT. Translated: CASSQDWRPLSTDTQYF.

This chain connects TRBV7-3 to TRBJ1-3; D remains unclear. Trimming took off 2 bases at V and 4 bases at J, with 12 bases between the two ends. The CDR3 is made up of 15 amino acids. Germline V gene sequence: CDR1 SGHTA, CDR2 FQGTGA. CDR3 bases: TGTGCCAGCAGCTTAGATAGGACGCCAGGAAACACCATATATTTT. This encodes CASSLDRTPGNTIYF.

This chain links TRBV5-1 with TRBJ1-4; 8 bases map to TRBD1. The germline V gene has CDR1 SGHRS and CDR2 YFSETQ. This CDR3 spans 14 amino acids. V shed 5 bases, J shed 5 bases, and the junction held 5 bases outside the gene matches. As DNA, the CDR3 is TGCGCCAGCAGTTCGGACAGGGTAAATGAAAAACTGTTTTTT. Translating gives CASSSDRVNEKLFF.

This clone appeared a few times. The CDR3 DNA reads TGTGCCAGTAGTATTTGGTCTAGCACAGATACGCAGTATTTT. This sequence encodes CASSIWSSTDTQYF. The J gene is TRBJ2-3, the V gene TRBV19; D remains unclear. V was clipped by 3 bases and J by 0 bases, with 7 bases between them. Germline loops: CDR1 LNHDA, CDR2 SQIVND (reference sequence). There are 14 residues in the CDR3.

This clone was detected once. The CDR3 DNA reads as TGCGCCAGCAGCTCTGACCCAGGGACCACTGAAGCTTTCTTT. Protein: CASSSDPGTTEAFF. The chain uses TRBV5-1 and TRBJ1-1, with D perhaps TRBD1 (5 bases). Germline CDR1 reads SGHRS; CDR2 reads YFSETQ. The V and J ends lost 3 bases and 4 bases respectively, with 13 bases between them. The CDR3 is 14 amino acids.

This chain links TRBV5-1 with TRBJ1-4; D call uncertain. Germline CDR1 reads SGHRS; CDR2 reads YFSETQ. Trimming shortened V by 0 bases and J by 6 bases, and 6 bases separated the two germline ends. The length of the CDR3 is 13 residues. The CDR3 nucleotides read TGCGCCAGCAGCTTGGGAACGGATGAAAAACTGTTTTTT. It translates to CASSLGTDEKLFF.

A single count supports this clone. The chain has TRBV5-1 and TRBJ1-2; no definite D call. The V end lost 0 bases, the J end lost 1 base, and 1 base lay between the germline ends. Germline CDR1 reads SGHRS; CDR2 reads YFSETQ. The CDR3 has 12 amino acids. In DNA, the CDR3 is TGCGCCAGCAGCTTGGATAACTATGGCTACACCTTC. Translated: CASSLDNYGYTF.